The present entry profiles one T cell receptor (beta chain) with its context. Its specificity is unknown. The entry originates in a study of post-analysis software for immune sequencing data. As for the study in general: Clinical courses comprised relapsing-remitting, secondary progressive and progressive-relapsing multiple sclerosis. Findings of the study overall: Relative to controls, patients had 5 or 6 TRBV segments at higher frequency, with TRBV5-6, TRBV5-1 and TRBV20-1 among these.

Germline CDR1 reads MGHRA; CDR2 reads YSYEKL. This CDR3 comprises 14 residues. Trimming removed 0 bases from V and 6 bases from J, with 11 bases in between. Researchers reported that TCR beta cDNA libraries carried unique molecular identifiers. TCRdb independently ran MiXCR on the PCR reads; one entry per CDR3 protein. Of some 260,000 distinct CDR3 sequences in the sample, 35% to 45% are singletons; the top ten hold less than 6%. Sample: blood. The TCR originated in a girl aged 5-17 years with multiple sclerosis. V and J are TRBV4-1 and TRBJ1-2; possible D gene TRBD1, 6 bases. CDR3 loop: CASSQESRGDGYTF. The CDR3, as DNA: TGCGCCAGCAGCCAAGAGTCCAGGGGTGATGGCTACACCTTC.